A selection of T cell receptor beta chains follows, all from one sample in a study of T cell repertoires in ileal Crohn's disease. Sequencing was performed with immunoSEQ multiplex PCR; in TCRdb, only in-frame clones are kept and a portion is missing. Among a few thousand clones listed, roughly 80% were seen once. The sample was ileal tissue. The receptors were gathered from an adult with Crohn's disease. Each CDR3 is given with its conserved first and last residue. D genes are given only for firm matches. The size of a clone is reported for some rows only, either as once, few or many, or as a class for expanded clones.

j_call cdr3_length v_call d_call clone_size cdr3_aa cdr3_nt
TRBJ2-3 16 TRBV9 TRBD2 . CASSARLAVNTDTQYF TGTGCCAGCAGCGCCCGACTAGCGGTGAACACAGATACGCAGTATTTT
TRBJ2-7 15 TRBV27 . . CASSYSGEGSYEQYF TGTGCCAGCAGTTACTCAGGGGAGGGCTCCTACGAGCAGTACTTC
TRBJ2-5 15 TRBV5-4 . once CASSLAGAHRETQYF TGTGCCAGCAGCTTGGCTGGGGCCCATCGAGAGACCCAGTACTTC
TRBJ2-6 15 TRBV9 TRBD1 . CASRSDRSGANVLTF TGTGCCAGCAGATCGGACAGGTCTGGGGCCAACGTCCTGACTTTC
TRBJ1-1 15 TRBV7-9 TRBD1 . CASRRTGQGNTEAFF TGTGCCAGCAGACGGACCGGACAGGGGAACACTGAAGCTTTCTTT
TRBJ2-7 14 TRBV7-2 . . CASSFLGGPYEQYF TGTGCCAGCAGCTTTTTGGGGGGACCCTACGAGCAGTACTTC
TRBJ1-1 13 TRBV9 . . CASSLTGRTEAFF TGTGCCAGCAGCCTAACAGGGCGCACTGAAGCTTTCTTT
TRBJ2-3 16 TRBV4-2 TRBD2 once CASSQGSGGLTDTQYF TGTGCCAGCAGCCAAGGGAGCGGGGGCCTTACAGATACGCAGTATTTT
TRBJ1-6 15 TRBV4-2 . . CASSLAFLENSPLHF TGTGCCAGCAGCCTTGCGTTTTTGGAGAATTCACCCCTCCACTTT
TRBJ2-1 15 TRBV7-3 TRBD2 . CASSSLAGGYNEQFF TGTGCCAGCAGCTCCTTAGCGGGGGGATACAATGAGCAGTTCTTC
TRBJ2-1 15 TRBV6-5 TRBD2 . CATCVRASGRGEQFF TGTGCCACCTGCGTTAGGGCTAGCGGGAGGGGCGAGCAGTTCTTC
TRBJ1-1 16 TRBV27 TRBD1 . CASSPDRGVWNTEAFF TGTGCCAGCAGTCCCGACAGGGGAGTGTGGAACACTGAAGCTTTCTTT
TRBJ2-5 16 TRBV7-6 . . CASSLSGNRYQETQYF TGTGCCAGCAGCTTGAGCGGAAATAGGTACCAAGAGACCCAGTACTTC
TRBJ1-2 14 TRBV19 . . CASSIMTDSYGYTF TGTGCCAGTAGTATCATGACAGATTCCTATGGCTACACCTTC
TRBJ2-7 11 TRBV30 . . CAWKAGYEQYF TGTGCCTGGAAGGCAGGCTACGAGCAGTACTTC
TRBJ2-7 15 TRBV18 TRBD2 . CASSPRAGGPNEQYF TGTGCCAGCTCACCACGGGCGGGAGGCCCGAACGAGCAGTACTTC
TRBJ2-7 14 TRBV2 . . CASSALGGTYEQYF TGTGCCAGCAGTGCCCTCGGGGGTACCTACGAGCAGTACTTC
TRBJ2-1 14 TRBV5-4 . . CATEMRERYNEQFF TGTGCCACCGAGATGAGGGAGAGGTACAATGAGCAGTTCTTC
TRBJ2-1 14 TRBV7-9 TRBD2 . CASSGEGSYNEQFF TGTGCCAGCTCCGGGGAGGGAAGTTACAATGAGCAGTTCTTC
TRBJ1-6 14 TRBV19 TRBD1 few CASSTRDRDSPLHF TGTGCCAGTAGTACTAGGGACAGAGATTCACCCCTCCACTTT
TRBJ2-7 14 TRBV5-5 . . CASSLERDSYEQYF TGTGCCAGCAGCTTGGAACGGGATTCCTACGAGCAGTACTTC
TRBJ1-6 13 TRBV2 . few CASSYSLNSPLHF TGTGCCAGCAGTTACAGCCTTAATTCACCCCTCCACTTT
TRBJ2-1 16 TRBV5-1 . few CASSLATSSDSNEQFF TGCGCCAGCAGCTTGGCTACTAGCTCGGACTCGAATGAGCAGTTCTTC